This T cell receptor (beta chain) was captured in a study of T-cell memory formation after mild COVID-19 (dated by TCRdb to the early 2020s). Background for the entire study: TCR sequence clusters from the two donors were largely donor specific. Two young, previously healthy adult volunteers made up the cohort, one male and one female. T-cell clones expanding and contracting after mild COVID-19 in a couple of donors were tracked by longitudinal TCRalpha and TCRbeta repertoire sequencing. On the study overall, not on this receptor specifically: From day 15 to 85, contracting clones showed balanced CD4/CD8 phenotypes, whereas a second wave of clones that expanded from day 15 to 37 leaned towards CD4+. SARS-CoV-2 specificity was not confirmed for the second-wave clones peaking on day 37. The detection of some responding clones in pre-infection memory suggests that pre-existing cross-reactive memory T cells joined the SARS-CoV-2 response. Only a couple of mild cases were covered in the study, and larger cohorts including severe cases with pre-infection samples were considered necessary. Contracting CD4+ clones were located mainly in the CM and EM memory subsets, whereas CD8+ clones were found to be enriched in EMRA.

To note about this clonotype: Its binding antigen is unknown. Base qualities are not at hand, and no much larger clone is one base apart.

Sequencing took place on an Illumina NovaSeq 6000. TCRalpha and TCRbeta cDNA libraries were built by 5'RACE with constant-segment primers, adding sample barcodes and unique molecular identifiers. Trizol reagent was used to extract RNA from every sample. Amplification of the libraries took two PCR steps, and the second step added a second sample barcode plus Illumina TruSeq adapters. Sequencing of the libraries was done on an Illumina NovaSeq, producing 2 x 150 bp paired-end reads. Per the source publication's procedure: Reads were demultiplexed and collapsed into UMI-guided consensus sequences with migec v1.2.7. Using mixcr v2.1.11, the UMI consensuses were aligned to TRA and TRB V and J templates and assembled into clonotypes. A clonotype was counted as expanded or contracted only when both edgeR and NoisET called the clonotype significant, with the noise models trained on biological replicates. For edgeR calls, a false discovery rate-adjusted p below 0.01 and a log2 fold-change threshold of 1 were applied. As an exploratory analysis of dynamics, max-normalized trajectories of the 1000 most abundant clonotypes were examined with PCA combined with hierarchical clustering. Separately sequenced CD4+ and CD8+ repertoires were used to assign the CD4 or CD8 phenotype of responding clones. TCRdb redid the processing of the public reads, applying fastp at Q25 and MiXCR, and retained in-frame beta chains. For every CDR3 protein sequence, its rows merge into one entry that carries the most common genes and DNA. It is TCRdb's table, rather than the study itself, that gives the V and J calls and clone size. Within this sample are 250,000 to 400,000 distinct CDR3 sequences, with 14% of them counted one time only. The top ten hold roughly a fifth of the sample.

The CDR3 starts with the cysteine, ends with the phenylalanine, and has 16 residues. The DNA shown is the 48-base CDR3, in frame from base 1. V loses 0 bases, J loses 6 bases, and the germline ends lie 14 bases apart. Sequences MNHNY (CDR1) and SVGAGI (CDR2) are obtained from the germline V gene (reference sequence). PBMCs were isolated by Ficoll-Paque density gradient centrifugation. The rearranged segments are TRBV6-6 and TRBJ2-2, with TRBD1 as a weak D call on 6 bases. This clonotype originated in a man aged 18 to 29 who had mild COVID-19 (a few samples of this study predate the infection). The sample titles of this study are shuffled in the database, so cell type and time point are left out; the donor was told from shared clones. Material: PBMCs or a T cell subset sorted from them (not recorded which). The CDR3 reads CASSYSYRAAAGELFF. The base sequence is TGTGCCAGCAGTTACTCGTACAGGGCGGCGGCCGGGGAGCTGTTTTTT.